This TCR beta chain appears in the sequencing data of a study of graft-versus-host responses after intestinal transplantation. Whole-study results and caveats: Detection of GvH clones occurred in recipient marrow, and some had their first appearance in ileum or blood.

Concerning this clone: The antigen remains undetermined.

The CDR3 is 20 amino acids. Per germline, CDR1 SGHRS and CDR2 YFSETQ. Trimming took 0 bases from V and 5 from J, leaving 29 bases between them. The table came from immunoSEQ multiplex PCR; TCRdb's copy has only in-frame clones and leaves some out. The repertoire holds about 85,000 clones, roughly four fifths seen once, with roughly 0.83% in the top ten. The chain couples TRBV5-1 to TRBJ2-5, with D maybe TRBD2 (5 bases). This sequence originates from a human donor who received an intestinal transplant. Sequenced material: unstimulated CD4+ T cells sorted from spleen or lymph node cells, taken before intestinal transplant. CDR3 in amino acids: CASSLVALRTMGSGVETQYF. CDR3 in DNA: TGCGCCAGCAGCTTGGTGGCCCTGAGAACGATGGGGTCCGGGGTGGAGACCCAGTACTTC.